This T cell receptor beta chain is drawn from a study of shared clonotypes between healthy human individuals. For the study at large: CD4 naive cells filled three plates per donor, CD4 memory three, CD8 naive two and CD8 memory one. Findings and caveats of the study: Generation probabilities were higher for clonotypes shared across all four sorted-subset donors than for unshared ones.

Execution of the assay was at deep level. Genomic DNA (from each subset) was split evenly across several immunoSEQ plates. TCRdb's copy holds only in-frame clones and misses some; the assay was immunoSEQ multiplex PCR. The sample records about 2,100,000 clones, roughly 91% being singletons. Naive CD8 isolation took CD45RO-negative cells positively selected for CCR7 and excluded terminally differentiated effector memory CD45RA+ cells. Remarks on this clone: Antigen: not known.

The source material was naive CD8+ T cells from PBMCs. The TCR comes from a man younger than 35 in good health. Some clones in this sample may be carry-over from other donors' samples.

The CDR3, as DNA: TGTGCCAGCAGCTTCCCCCGGGACAGGGAATGGTATGGCTACACCTTC. This gives the protein CASSFPRDREWYGYTF. The J gene is TRBJ1-2, the V gene TRBV2, with 9 bases that match TRBD1. Germline V gene data show CDR1 as SNHLY and CDR2 as FYNNEI. This CDR3 is 16 amino acids long. V trimming: 6 bases; J trimming: 5 bases; junction bases outside the gene matches: 13.